This note documents a single T cell receptor beta chain sequence. The CDR3 has 12 residues. V dropped 1 base and J dropped 0 bases, with 3 bases sitting between them. The germline gives CDR1 GTSNPN, CDR2 SVGIG (reference sequence). Repertoires were generated with immunoSEQ multiplex PCR, while TCRdb's copy carries only in-frame clones and drops some. The sample yields tens of thousands of clones, approximately 89% seen once. The data were obtained in a study of blood T cell repertoires in COVID-19. Study-level background: Donors in the United States, Italy and Spain gave samples during acute or convalescent COVID-19.

This receptor was taken from a man in his sixties or seventies with active or convalescent COVID-19. The rearrangement joins TRBV30 to TRBJ1-2; D call uncertain. The sample comprised peripheral blood. The CDR3 nucleotides are TGTGCCTGGAGTGCAGCTAACTATGGCTACACCTTC. Amino acids: CAWSAANYGYTF.